A selection of T cell receptor beta chains follows, all from one sample in a study of blood T cell repertoires in COVID-19. Only in-frame clones appear in the TCRdb table, and some are missing; sequencing was by immunoSEQ multiplex PCR. Among approximately 85,000 clones listed, approximately 80% were seen once. The specimen sequenced was peripheral blood. These TCRs come from a woman in her 70s with active or convalescent COVID-19. CDR3s include the opening cysteine and the closing phenylalanine or tryptophan. Fields, in order: V gene, clone size, D gene, J gene, CDR3 protein, CDR3 DNA. D genes are given only for firm matches. Clone size is not always given. Where it is, it says once, few, many or a class for expanded clones.

TRBV7-9,.,.,TRBJ1-5,CASSSWGDNQPQHF,TGTGCCAGCAGCTCGTGGGGGGACAATCAGCCCCAGCATTTT
TRBV19,.,.,TRBJ1-1,CASTLGGAPNTEAFF,TGTGCCAGTACCCTTGGGGGGGCACCGAACACTGAAGCTTTCTTT
TRBV24-1,.,TRBD1,TRBJ2-2,CATSGPGTGKRYGGELFF,TGTGCCACCAGTGGTCCCGGGACAGGGAAGCGATATGGCGGGGAGCTGTTTTTT
TRBV2,once,TRBD2,TRBJ2-1,CASSPLKGLAGLSSYNEQFF,TGTGCCAGCAGCCCCCTGAAAGGACTAGCGGGTCTGAGCTCCTACAATGAGCAGTTCTTC
TRBV28,.,TRBD1,TRBJ1-2,CASIADRPYGYTF,TGTGCCAGCATTGCGGACAGGCCCTATGGCTACACCTTC
TRBV6-5,.,.,TRBJ1-2,CASSYSRGGGRYGYTF,TGTGCCAGCAGTTACTCGAGGGGTGGGGGCAGGTATGGCTACACCTTC
TRBV6-4,.,.,TRBJ2-7,CASIFPLIGHEQYF,TGTGCCAGCATCTTCCCTCTGATCGGTCACGAGCAGTACTTC
TRBV2,.,TRBD1,TRBJ2-7,CASRSRGQSLEQYF,TGTGCCAGCCGCTCCCGGGGACAGAGCTTGGAGCAGTACTTC
TRBV19,.,.,TRBJ2-7,CASSIPGQSYEQYF,TGTGCCAGTAGTATTCCAGGACAGTCCTACGAGCAGTACTTC
TRBV24-1,once,.,TRBJ2-6,CATSDPTGSGANVLTF,TGTGCCACCAGTGATCCTACAGGGTCTGGGGCCAACGTCCTGACTTTC
TRBV7-9,.,.,TRBJ1-1,CASSFSDTEAFF,TGTGCCAGCAGCTTTTCGGACACTGAAGCTTTCTTT
TRBV6-2/TRBV6-3,.,.,TRBJ2-6,CASSSGGGHVVLTF,TGTGCCAGCAGTTCGGGCGGGGGCCATGTCGTCCTGACTTTC
TRBV2,.,TRBD2,TRBJ2-1,CASSLTSGGFNEQFF,TGTGCCAGCAGTCTTACTAGCGGGGGATTCAATGAGCAGTTCTTC
TRBV3-1/TRBV3-2,few,.,TRBJ1-6,CASSQVGQGYGSSPLHF,TGTGCCAGCAGCCAAGTAGGGCAGGGCTATGGAAGTTCACCCCTCCACTTT
TRBV10-3,.,.,TRBJ2-1,CAIMRDTSYNEQFF,TGTGCCATCATGAGGGATACCTCCTACAATGAGCAGTTCTTC
TRBV18,.,TRBD2,TRBJ2-2,CASSPKASGTLRGTGELFF,TGTGCCAGCTCACCTAAGGCTAGCGGGACCCTCCGGGGCACCGGGGAGCTGTTTTTT
TRBV4-1,.,.,TRBJ2-2,CASRPLGSPVTGELFF,TGCGCCAGCAGGCCACTAGGCTCTCCCGTCACCGGGGAGCTGTTTTTT
TRBV11-2,.,.,TRBJ2-1,CASSLDLSGAYNEQFF,TGTGCCAGCAGCTTAGACCTCTCAGGGGCCTACAATGAGCAGTTCTTC
TRBV3-1/TRBV3-2,.,.,TRBJ2-7,CASSQLGGYEQYF,TGTGCCAGCTCCCAACTCGGGGGATACGAGCAGTACTTC
TRBV4-3,.,.,TRBJ1-2,CASSHLSTGSYYGYTF,TGCGCCAGCAGCCACCTCTCCACAGGGAGTTATTATGGCTACACCTTC
TRBV5-1,.,TRBD2,TRBJ2-1,CASSGLTSGSGNEQFF,TGCGCCAGCAGCGGCCTGACTAGCGGATCGGGGAATGAGCAGTTCTTC
TRBV2,.,.,TRBJ2-2,CASSPSGAPTGELFF,TGTGCCAGCAGCCCCTCAGGGGCCCCCACCGGGGAGCTGTTTTTT
TRBV13,.,TRBD1,TRBJ1-2,CASSFRGYGYTF,TGTGCCAGCAGCTTCAGGGGGTATGGCTACACCTTC
TRBV5-1,.,TRBD1,TRBJ1-5,CASSSGTGGNQPQHF,TGCGCCAGCAGCTCCGGGACAGGGGGGAATCAGCCCCAGCATTTT
TRBV11-2,.,.,TRBJ2-7,CASRAAGGPYEQYF,TGTGCCAGCCGCGCGGCGGGCGGCCCCTACGAGCAGTACTTC
TRBV5-1,.,.,TRBJ2-2,CASSLGASSFTGELFF,TGCGCCAGCAGCTTGGGGGCTAGCAGTTTCACCGGGGAGCTGTTTTTT
TRBV7-8,once,.,TRBJ1-3,CASSLAGGSGNTIYF,TGTGCCAGCAGCTTAGCCGGAGGCTCTGGAAACACCATATATTTT
TRBV10-2,.,TRBD1,TRBJ1-5,CASSPTGGKQPQHF,TGCGCCAGCAGCCCTACAGGGGGCAAGCAGCCCCAGCATTTT
TRBV7-9,.,.,TRBJ1-1,CASSLVTEAFF,TGTGCCAGCAGCTTAGTAACTGAAGCTTTCTTT
TRBV10-3,.,.,TRBJ1-1,CAISDSDQGSFF,TGTGCCATCAGTGACTCCGACCAGGGGTCTTTCTTT
TRBV24-1,.,.,TRBJ1-2,CATSEQDSNYGYTF,TGTGCCACCAGTGAGCAGGACTCAAACTATGGCTACACCTTC
TRBV10-1,.,.,TRBJ1-2,CASSDPGILTF,TGCGCCAGCAGCGACCCAGGGATTCTAACCTTC
TRBV5-1,.,TRBD1,TRBJ1-6,CASSLSAASGQGNSPLHF,TGCGCCAGCAGCTTGTCGGCGGCGTCGGGACAGGGGAATTCACCCCTCCACTTT
TRBV4-3,.,TRBD1,TRBJ1-2,CASSQRQGSLGGGYTF,TGCGCCAGCAGCCAACGACAGGGATCCCTTGGAGGGGGCTACACCTTC
TRBV5-1,once,TRBD1,TRBJ1-1,CASSRDRGADTEAFF,TGCGCCAGCAGCCGGGACAGGGGCGCGGACACTGAAGCTTTCTTT
TRBV27,.,TRBD1,TRBJ2-3,CASRTRGEGQGRNTDTQYF,TGTGCCAGCAGAACAAGGGGCGAAGGACAGGGGCGGAACACAGATACGCAGTATTTT
TRBV11-2,.,.,TRBJ2-2,CASSLSGNTGELFF,TGTGCCAGCAGCTTATCCGGGAACACCGGGGAGCTGTTTTTT
TRBV6-5,.,TRBD1,TRBJ1-5,CASSLGTGSPQHF,TGTGCCAGCAGTCTTGGGACAGGGTCTCCCCAGCATTTT
TRBV9,.,.,TRBJ2-7,CASSVAPSSYEQYF,TGTGCCAGCAGCGTAGCGCCGAGCTCCTACGAGCAGTACTTC
TRBV11-1,.,TRBD2,TRBJ2-5,CASSLGLAEETQYF,TGTGCCAGCAGCTTAGGACTAGCGGAAGAGACCCAGTACTTC
TRBV3-1/TRBV3-2,.,.,TRBJ1-1,CASSPLGQGSTEAFF,TGTGCCAGCAGCCCCCTCGGGCAGGGGTCTACTGAAGCTTTCTTT
TRBV5-1,.,.,TRBJ1-3,CASSLDGAGNTIYF,TGCGCCAGCAGCTTGGACGGGGCTGGAAACACCATATATTTT